This T cell receptor (beta chain) was observed in a study of blood T cells in healthy people across ages. V was trimmed by 3 bases and J by 0 bases, leaving 9 bases between them. Germline-derived CDR1 and CDR2 are MNHEY and SVGAGI. This CDR3 has 15 amino acids. Combining a sample-barcoded 5' primer with a J-beta primer mix, a second PCR ran for roughly 7 to 12 cycles. Per-sample output comprised a minimum of 2.5 million paired-end reads containing CDR3. TCRdb analysed the 5' RACE reads with MiXCR anew, one entry per CDR3 protein. The table has approximately 780,000 distinct CDR3 sequences, roughly 25% seen once. The table lists this clonotype with a few counts. These data are also associated with another study on T cells of mothers and their children.

The sequence was collected from a boy between 10 and 17 years old in good health. This chain uses TRBV6-5 with TRBJ1-3; D is unclear. Specimen: blood. DNA for the CDR3: TGTGCCAGCAGTTATTCCAGAGGCTCTGGAAACACCATATATTTT. Translation gives CASSYSRGSGNTIYF.